This T cell receptor (beta chain) was recovered during a study of cytomegalovirus exposure and HLA in healthy donors. Remarks on this clone: Its specificity is not known.

13 Jbeta primers and 60 Vbeta primers were used for the PCR. Clones were read by immunoSEQ multiplex PCR, and TCRdb kept only the in-frame ones, dropping some. The data show tens of thousands of clones, and the top ten clones hold less than 4.5%. There are 13 residues in the CDR3. Losses at the gene ends were 5 bases for V and 5 bases for J; bases not matched to a gene: 5. CDR1 LNHDA and CDR2 SQIVND come from the germline V gene (reference sequence). Study findings and constraints: Presence/absence analyses assumed roughly uniform sequencing depth across donors, which may not hold. Compared with the roughly 700-donor mean, an Asian-associated ancestry cluster reportedly had fewer N-insertions, according to a later analysis. Later analysis associated a missense DCLRE1C variant with TCR beta V- and J-gene trimming.

The chain is built from TRBV19 and TRBJ1-2; 7 bases match TRBD1. The sequencing sample was made of PBMCs. The origin of this receptor is a woman in her late teens or twenties in good health and CMV-seronegative. CDR3 in amino acids: CASSHGQAYGYTF. The CDR3 DNA reads as TGTGCCAGTAGTCACGGACAGGCGTATGGCTACACCTTC.